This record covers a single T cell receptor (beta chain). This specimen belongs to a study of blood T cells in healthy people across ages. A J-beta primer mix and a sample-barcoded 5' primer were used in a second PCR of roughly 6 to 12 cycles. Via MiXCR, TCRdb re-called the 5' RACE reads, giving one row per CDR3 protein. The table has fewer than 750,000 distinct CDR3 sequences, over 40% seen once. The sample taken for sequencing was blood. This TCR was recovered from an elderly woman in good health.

The CDR3 region has the DNA TGTGCCAGCAGTTATGTAGGAGTAGGGGCCTACGAGCAGTACTTC. Its protein product is CASSYVGVGAYEQYF. The chain employs TRBV28 and TRBJ2-7, with D perhaps matching TRBD1 (5 bases). In germline, CDR1 is MDHEN, CDR2 SYDVKM. CDR3 length: 15 amino acids. Trimming took off 4 bases at V and 2 bases at J, with 15 bases between the two ends.